This paragraph covers one TCR beta chain sequence. Its antigen is still unknown. Per-base quality was not reported, and no clone a single base away is much larger than it. The record originates from a study of siplizumab effects on memory and regulatory T cells (dated by TCRdb to between 2019 and 2020). Describing the broader study: The study looked at the effect of siplizumab, an anti-CD2 antibody, on alloreactive T-cell subsets in allogeneic mixed lymphocyte reactions made from human PBMCs. Study-wide findings and limitations: Siplizumab significantly lowered the cumulative frequency of alloreactive sequences that could be traced to unstimulated CD4+ memory T cells. The suppressive function of proliferating Tregs from siplizumab cultures was not functionally confirmed. A naive or memory phenotype could not be assigned to roughly 75-97% of proliferating CD4+ or CD8+ clones. Unstimulated naive T cells appeared more diverse than memory T cells, and naive cells seemed to contribute substantially to the alloresponse. Of the alloreactive CD4+ clones that could be mapped, the Treg-derived share averaged about 63% with siplizumab compared with roughly 27% in control reactions. Because sequences at frequencies below about 10^-5 were poorly captured, only a minor fraction of alloreactive clones could be mapped back to unstimulated subsets.

Library preparation used the immunoSEQ multiplex PCR assay. The deep sequencing platform assayed approximately 10^5 TCR templates per sample. Genomic DNA extracted from sorted T cells was used for TCRbeta CDR3 sequencing. In the original analysis: Clonal analysis of TCRbeta CDR3 data was done in the R programming language. Unstimulated samples were compared with post-reaction CFSE-low samples to define alloreactive CD4+ and CD8+ clones. Regulatory or non-regulatory origin was assigned to alloreactive CD4+ clones by matching of sequences to sorted unstimulated Treg and non-Treg repertoires. The immuneACCESS repertoire file appears here via TCRdb, limited to in-frame rearrangements. These files lack a portion of the clones; in checked studies, under half of the deficit traces to unresolved V genes, and the cause of the others is not known. The V and J calls and clone size were taken over from that table, and D and trimming were inferred from the DNA. The sample table lists about 91,000 clones, roughly 93% of them with a count of one. The ten largest account for 6% to 7% of the sample.

The germline V gene (reference sequence) gives CDR1 as LNHNV and CDR2 as YYDKDF. Relative to germline, V is 8 bases shorter and J is 0 bases shorter, with 8 bases between their ends. Its CDR3 holds 12 amino acids, cysteine through phenylalanine. Only the CDR3 DNA is retained, 36 bases long and in frame from the first base. Sorted unstimulated T cells and proliferating T cells recovered from mixed lymphocyte reactions were subjected to TCRbeta CDR3 sequencing. Fresh whole blood from over 8 HLA-typed healthy donors was used to isolate PBMCs. This chain is built from TRBV15 and TRBJ2-7, with an unclear D gene assignment. The sample was CD8+ T cells sorted from blood. The TCR was taken from a human donor in good health. The CDR3 reads as follows: CATSGGSYEQYF. The DNA sequence reads TGTGCCACCTCCGGCGGCTCCTACGAGCAGTACTTC.